This is a list of T cell receptor beta chains from one sample in a study of T cells in Graves' hyperthyroidism and ophthalmopathy. One entry per CDR3 protein, called by TCRdb with MiXCR from the multiplex PCR reads. The sample has hundreds of thousands of distinct CDR3 sequences, around 21% seen once. The sample comprised blood. The origin of the receptors is a man in his thirties or forties with Graves' ophthalmopathy. Each CDR3 is given with its conserved first and last residue. Each record gives: V gene, D gene, clone size, J gene, CDR3 DNA, CDR3 protein. The D gene is left open where the match is weak. Size values are once, few and many counts, or a class for expanded clones, and some rows have none.

TRBV15	TRBD2	few	TRBJ2-7	TGTGCCACCAGCAGGGGCGGCGGGACTAGCGTCGGTCGCGAGCAGTACTTC	CATSRGGGTSVGREQYF
TRBV11-2	NA	many	TRBJ2-2	TGTGCCAGTACCAACACCGGGGAGCTGTTTTTT	CASTNTGELFF
TRBV19	TRBD1	NA	TRBJ1-1	TGTGCCACCCAGGCTACAGGGGTGGACACTGAAGCTTTCTTT	CATQATGVDTEAFF
TRBV10-2	TRBD1	NA	TRBJ2-7	TGCGCCAGCAGTGGCGACAGGGGGGCAAGAGGCGAGCAGTACTTC	CASSGDRGARGEQYF
TRBV19	TRBD2	NA	TRBJ2-1	TGTGCCAGTAGTAAGGCTAGCGGGAGGGCCAGAAATGAGCAGTTCTTC	CASSKASGRARNEQFF
TRBV4-2	TRBD1	few	TRBJ2-3	TGTGCCACCGCCGGACAGGGGAAGACAGGGACGCAGTATTTT	CATAGQGKTGTQYF
TRBV20-1	NA	few	TRBJ2-1	TGCAGTGCTCAAGGGCGGGGTTACAATGAGCAGTTCTTC	CSAQGRGYNEQFF
TRBV4-1	TRBD2	few	TRBJ2-3	TGCGCCAGCAGCCCTAGGACTAGCGGGACCACAGATACGCAGTATTTT	CASSPRTSGTTDTQYF
TRBV30	TRBD2	few	TRBJ2-7	TGTGCCTGGAGTAACGGCGGGGGGGGACGCTACGAGCAGTACTTC	CAWSNGGGGRYEQYF
TRBV3-1	TRBD1	few	TRBJ2-3	TGTGCCAGCAGCCAACCCCGGACAGGGAACACAGATACGCAGTATTTT	CASSQPRTGNTDTQYF
TRBV27	TRBD2	NA	TRBJ2-1	TGTGCCAGCAGTCCGTCAGCGGGGCCCTCCTACAATGAGCAGTTCTTC	CASSPSAGPSYNEQFF
TRBV27	NA	few	TRBJ1-2	TGTGCCAGCGGGACCCAAGAGGGTGGCGGCTACACCTTC	CASGTQEGGGYTF
TRBV6-1	NA	NA	TRBJ1-2	TGTGCCAGCAGTGAAGCTCAGGGCCGCCCCTATGGCTACACCTTC	CASSEAQGRPYGYTF
TRBV18	NA	many	TRBJ1-1	TGTGCCAGCTCACTTATCCAGAGCAACACTGAAGCTTTCTTT	CASSLIQSNTEAFF
TRBV20-1	NA	NA	TRBJ2-1	TGCAGTGCTAGAGATGGGCATATGGATAGGGATGAGCAGTTCTTC	CSARDGHMDRDEQFF
TRBV2	TRBD1	many	TRBJ1-2	TGTGCCAGCAATCCGACAGGGGGGGAAGGCTACACCTTC	CASNPTGGEGYTF
TRBV20-1	NA	NA	TRBJ2-3	TGCAGTGCTCCGCGGGACCTCTCATTGGATACGCAGTATTTT	CSAPRDLSLDTQYF
TRBV30	TRBD1	few	TRBJ2-5	TGTGCCTGGAGGTTCAGGGGGCGTGAGACCCAGTACTTC	CAWRFRGRETQYF
TRBV3-1	NA	few	TRBJ1-1	TGTGCCAGCAGCCAGAGAGGGCTGGTAGCTTTCTTT	CASSQRGLVAFF
TRBV3-1	NA	many	TRBJ1-5	TGTGCCAGCAGCCAAGATGGGGGGGGACAGCCCCAGCATTTT	CASSQDGGGQPQHF
TRBV20-1	NA	few	TRBJ1-5	TGCAGTGCTAGTCATACAACAGGGTACGGGAATCAGCCCCAGCATTTT	CSASHTTGYGNQPQHF
TRBV20-1	TRBD1	few	TRBJ1-4	TGCAGTGCTAGAGCCGTTATTGGGACAGCGCGTGAAAAACTGTTTTTT	CSARAVIGTAREKLFF
TRBV5-6	NA	NA	TRBJ1-2	TGTGCCAGCAGCTTGGCAAGAATAGGGCTCTATGGCTACACCTTC	CASSLARIGLYGYTF
TRBV2	NA	NA	TRBJ2-3	TGTGCCAGCAGTCAGATCCTCACAGATACGCAGTATTTT	CASSQILTDTQYF
TRBV6-1	NA	few	TRBJ2-1	TGTGCCAGCAGACCCAGCGGCCGGCAGGGTTTTCAGCAGTTCTTC	CASRPSGRQGFQQFF
TRBV7-2	NA	many	TRBJ2-7	TGTGCCAGCAGCTTAGGTGGCGGGGCCTACGAGCAGTACTTC	CASSLGGGAYEQYF
TRBV5-1	TRBD1	few	TRBJ1-1	TGCGCCAGCAGCTCGCAGGGGGTCGACACTGAAGCTTTCTTT	CASSSQGVDTEAFF
TRBV12-3/TRBV12-4	NA	many	TRBJ1-1	TGTGCCAGCAGTCCTACACCAAACACTGAAGCTTTCTTT	CASSPTPNTEAFF
TRBV4-1	NA	NA	TRBJ1-2	TGCGCCAGCAGCCAAGATCCGGAAGCGATCTATGGCTACACCTTC	CASSQDPEAIYGYTF
TRBV11-3	NA	NA	TRBJ1-2	TGTGCCAGCAGCTCACAGGGCAGGGGCTACACCTTC	CASSSQGRGYTF
TRBV9	NA	NA	TRBJ2-1	TGTGCCAGCAGCTCCGGACTAGGGGGATACAATGAGCAGTTCTTC	CASSSGLGGYNEQFF
TRBV11-1	TRBD1	many	TRBJ2-2	TGTGCCAGCAGCGTAACAGGGGATGGGGAGCTGTTTTTT	CASSVTGDGELFF
TRBV6-4	NA	few	TRBJ2-7	TGTGCCAGCAGTCCACGCCAGGGGGGGCTGGACGACGAGCAGTACTTC	CASSPRQGGLDDEQYF
TRBV10-2	NA	few	TRBJ2-2	TGCGCCAGCAGTGTTCAGGCTCTCACCGGGGAGCTGTTTTTT	CASSVQALTGELFF
TRBV7-2	NA	many	TRBJ2-1	TGTGCCAGCAGCTTAAACGGACTCATATACAATGAGCAGTTCTTC	CASSLNGLIYNEQFF
TRBV6-1	NA	few	TRBJ1-2	TGTGCCAGCACCCAGCAGGGGTATGGCTACACCTTC	CASTQQGYGYTF
TRBV6-2/TRBV6-3	NA	many	TRBJ1-1	TGTGCCAGCAGTGAACACCGGGCTCCGATCGGGACTGAAGCTTTCTTT	CASSEHRAPIGTEAFF
TRBV9	NA	few	TRBJ1-2	TGTGCCAGCGGGACACACAGGGACGGCTACACCTTC	CASGTHRDGYTF
TRBV7-3	NA	NA	TRBJ2-2	TGTGCCAGCAGCTCCGCCGGGGCAGCCGCCGGGGAGCTGTTTTTT	CASSSAGAAAGELFF
TRBV28	TRBD1	many	TRBJ2-7	TGTGCCAGCACTCGGGACAGGGGGCTTTCCTACGAGCAGTACTTC	CASTRDRGLSYEQYF
TRBV15	NA	few	TRBJ1-1	TGTGCCACCAGCAGAGATAGGTTGCGGGCAGGAGGTAACACTGAAGCTTTCTTT	CATSRDRLRAGGNTEAFF
TRBV7-9	TRBD1	NA	TRBJ2-1	TGTGCCAGCAGCTTGGGTTCTGGGACAGGGCTCGATGAGCAGTTCTTC	CASSLGSGTGLDEQFF